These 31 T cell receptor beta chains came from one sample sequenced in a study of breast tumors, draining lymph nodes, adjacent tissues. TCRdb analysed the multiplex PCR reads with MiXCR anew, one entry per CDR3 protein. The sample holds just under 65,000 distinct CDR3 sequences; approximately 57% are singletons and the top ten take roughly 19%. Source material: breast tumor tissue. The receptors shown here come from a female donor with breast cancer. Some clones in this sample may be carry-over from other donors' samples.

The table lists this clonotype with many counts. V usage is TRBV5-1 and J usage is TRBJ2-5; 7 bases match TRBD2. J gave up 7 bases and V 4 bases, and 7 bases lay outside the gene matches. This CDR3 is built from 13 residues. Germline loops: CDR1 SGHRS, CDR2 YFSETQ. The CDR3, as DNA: TGCGCCAGCAGCCTAGCGGACCGGGGGACCCAGTACTTC. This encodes CASSLADRGTQYF.

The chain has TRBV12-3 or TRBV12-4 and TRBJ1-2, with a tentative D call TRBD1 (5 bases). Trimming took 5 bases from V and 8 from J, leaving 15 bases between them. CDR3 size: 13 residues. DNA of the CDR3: TGTGCCAGCAGTCCTCAGGGCCCACGGGGCTACACCTTC. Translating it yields CASSPQGPRGYTF.

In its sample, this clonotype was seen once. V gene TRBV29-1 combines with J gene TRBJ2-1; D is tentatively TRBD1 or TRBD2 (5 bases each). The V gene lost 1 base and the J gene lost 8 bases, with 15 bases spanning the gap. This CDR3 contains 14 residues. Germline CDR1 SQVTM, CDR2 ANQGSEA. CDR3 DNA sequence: TGCAGCGTTGAAGTTTGGGACGGCGAGGATGAGCAGTTCTTC. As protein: CSVEVWDGEDEQFF.

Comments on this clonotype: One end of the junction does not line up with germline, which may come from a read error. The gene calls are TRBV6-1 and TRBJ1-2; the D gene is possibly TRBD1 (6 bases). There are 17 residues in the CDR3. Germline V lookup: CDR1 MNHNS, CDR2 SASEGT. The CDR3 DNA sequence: TGTGCCAGCAGTCAAGCCTGGGGCAGGGGTGGACACTATGGCTACACCTTC. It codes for CASSQAWGRGGHYGYTF.

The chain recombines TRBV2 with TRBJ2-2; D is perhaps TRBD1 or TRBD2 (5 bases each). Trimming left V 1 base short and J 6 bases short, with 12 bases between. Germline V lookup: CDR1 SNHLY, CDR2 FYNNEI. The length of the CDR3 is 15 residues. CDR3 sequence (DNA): TGTGCCAGCAGTGAAGGCGCGAGGGGCCCCGGGGAGCTGTTTTTT. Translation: CASSEGARGPGELFF. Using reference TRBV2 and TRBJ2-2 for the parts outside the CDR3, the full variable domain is EPEVTQTPSHQVTQMGQEVILRCVPISNHLYFYWYRQILGQKVEFLVSFYNNEISEKSEIFDDQFSVERPDGSNFTLKIRSTKLEDSAMYFCASSEGARGPGELFFGEGSRLTVL.

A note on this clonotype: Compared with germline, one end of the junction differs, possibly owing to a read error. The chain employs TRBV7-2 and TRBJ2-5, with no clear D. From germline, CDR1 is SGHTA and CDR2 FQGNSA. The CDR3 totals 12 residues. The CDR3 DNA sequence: TGTGCCAGCAGCTTAGCCCAAGAGGCCCAGTGCTTC. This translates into CASSLAQEAQCF.

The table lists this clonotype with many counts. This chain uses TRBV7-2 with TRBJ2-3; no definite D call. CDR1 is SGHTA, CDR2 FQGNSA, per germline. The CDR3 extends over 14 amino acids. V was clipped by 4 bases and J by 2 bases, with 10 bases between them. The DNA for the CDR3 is TGTGCCAGCAGCTATCTCACCTCCACAGATACGCAGTATTTT. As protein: CASSYLTSTDTQYF. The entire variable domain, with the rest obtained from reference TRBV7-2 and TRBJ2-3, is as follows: GAGVSQSPSNKVTEKGKDVELRCDPISGHTALYWYRQSLGQGLEFLIYFQGNSAPDKSGLPSDRFSAERTGGSVSTLTIQRTQQEDSAVYLCASSYLTSTDTQYFGPGTRLTVL.

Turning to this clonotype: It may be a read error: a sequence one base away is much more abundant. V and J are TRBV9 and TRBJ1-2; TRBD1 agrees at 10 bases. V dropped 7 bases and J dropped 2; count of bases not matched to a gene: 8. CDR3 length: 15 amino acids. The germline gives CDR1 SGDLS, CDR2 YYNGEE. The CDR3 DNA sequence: TGTGCCAGCGGTTACTCGGGACAGGGGAACTATGGCTACACCTTC. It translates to CASGYSGQGNYGYTF. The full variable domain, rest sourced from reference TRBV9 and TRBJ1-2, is DSGVTQTPKHLITATGQRVTLRCSPRSGDLSVYWYQQSLDQGLQFLIQYYNGEERAKGNILERFSAQQFPDLHSELNLSSLELGDSALYFCASGYSGQGNYGYTFGSGTRLTVV.

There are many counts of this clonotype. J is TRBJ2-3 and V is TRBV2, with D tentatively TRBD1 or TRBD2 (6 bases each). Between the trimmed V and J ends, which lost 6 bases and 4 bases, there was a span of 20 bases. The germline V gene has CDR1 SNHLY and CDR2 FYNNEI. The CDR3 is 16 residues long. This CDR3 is CASSERGAGSADTQYF. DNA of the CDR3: TGTGCCAGCAGCGAAAGGGGGGCAGGGTCGGCAGATACGCAGTATTTT.

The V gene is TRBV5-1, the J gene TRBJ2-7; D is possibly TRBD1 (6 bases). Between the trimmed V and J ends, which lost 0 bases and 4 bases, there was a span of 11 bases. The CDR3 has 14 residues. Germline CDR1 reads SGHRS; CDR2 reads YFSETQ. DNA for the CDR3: TGCGCCAGCAGCTTGGGGGACATCGGGTACGAGCAGTACTTC. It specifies CASSLGDIGYEQYF. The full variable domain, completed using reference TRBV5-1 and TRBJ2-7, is KAGVTQTPRYLIKTRGQQVTLSCSPISGHRSVSWYQQTPGQGLQFLFEYFSETQRNKGNFPGRFSGRQFSNSRSEMNVSTLELGDSALYLCASSLGDIGYEQYFGPGTRLTVT.

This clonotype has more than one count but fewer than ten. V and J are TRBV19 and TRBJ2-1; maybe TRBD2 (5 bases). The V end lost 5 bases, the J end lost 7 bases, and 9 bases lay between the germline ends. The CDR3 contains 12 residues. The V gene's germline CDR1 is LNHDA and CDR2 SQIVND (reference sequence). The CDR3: CASSFGVNEQFF. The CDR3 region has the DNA TGTGCCAGTAGTTTCGGGGTAAATGAGCAGTTCTTC.

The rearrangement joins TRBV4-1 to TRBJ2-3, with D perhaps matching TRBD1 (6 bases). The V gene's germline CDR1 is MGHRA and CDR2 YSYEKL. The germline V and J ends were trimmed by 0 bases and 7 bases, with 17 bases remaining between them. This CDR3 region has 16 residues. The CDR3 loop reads CASSQEGAGEGNTQYF. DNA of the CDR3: TGCGCCAGCAGCCAAGAAGGGGCAGGGGAAGGAAATACGCAGTATTTT.

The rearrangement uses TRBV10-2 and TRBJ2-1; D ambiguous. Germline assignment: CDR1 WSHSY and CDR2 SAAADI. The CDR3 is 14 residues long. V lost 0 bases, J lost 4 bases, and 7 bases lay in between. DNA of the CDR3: TGCGCCAGCAGTGAGTCGAATGGTTACAATGAGCAGTTCTTC. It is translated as CASSESNGYNEQFF.

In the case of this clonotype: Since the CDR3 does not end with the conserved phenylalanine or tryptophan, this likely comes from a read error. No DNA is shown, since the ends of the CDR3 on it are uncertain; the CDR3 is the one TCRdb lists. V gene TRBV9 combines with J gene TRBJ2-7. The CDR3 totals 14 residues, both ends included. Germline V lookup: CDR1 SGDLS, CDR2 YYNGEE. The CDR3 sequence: CASSVGAEYYEQSL.

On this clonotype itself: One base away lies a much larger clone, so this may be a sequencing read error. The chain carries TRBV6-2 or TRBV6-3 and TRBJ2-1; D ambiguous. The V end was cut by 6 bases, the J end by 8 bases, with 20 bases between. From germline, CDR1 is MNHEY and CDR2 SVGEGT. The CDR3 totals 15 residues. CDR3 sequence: CASSHPRAGSDEQFF. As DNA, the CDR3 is TGTGCCAGCAGCCACCCCCGGGCAGGCTCGGATGAGCAGTTCTTC.

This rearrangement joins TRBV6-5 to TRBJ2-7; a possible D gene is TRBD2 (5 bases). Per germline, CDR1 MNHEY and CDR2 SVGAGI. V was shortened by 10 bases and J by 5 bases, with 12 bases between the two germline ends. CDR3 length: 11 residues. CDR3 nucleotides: TGTGCCACCAACCGAGGGAACGAGCAGTACTTC. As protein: CATNRGNEQYF.

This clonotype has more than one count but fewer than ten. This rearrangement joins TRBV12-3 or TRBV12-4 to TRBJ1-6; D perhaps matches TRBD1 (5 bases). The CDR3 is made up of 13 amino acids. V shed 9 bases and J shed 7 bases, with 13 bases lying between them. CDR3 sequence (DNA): TGTGCCAGTGGGGGAAACTCGAATTCACCCCTCCACTTT. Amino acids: CASGGNSNSPLHF.

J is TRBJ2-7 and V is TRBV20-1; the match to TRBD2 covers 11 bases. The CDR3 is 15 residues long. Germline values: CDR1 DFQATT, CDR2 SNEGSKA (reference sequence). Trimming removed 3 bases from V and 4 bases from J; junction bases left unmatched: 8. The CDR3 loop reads CSASSGLAGGYEQYF. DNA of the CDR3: TGCAGTGCTAGTTCAGGGCTAGCGGGAGGTTACGAGCAGTACTTC.

The CDR3 DNA reads TGTGCCAGCAGCGTGAACGGGGCTTATGGAAACACCATATATTTT. This translates into CASSVNGAYGNTIYF. The rearrangement joins TRBV9 to TRBJ1-3, with D perhaps matching TRBD1 (5 bases). CDR1 SGDLS and CDR2 YYNGEE come from the germline V gene. V was clipped by 2 bases and J by 3 bases, with 12 bases between them. The CDR3 length is 15 residues.

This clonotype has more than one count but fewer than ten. The CDR3 sequence: CASSERGGNTIYF. The CDR3 DNA reads TGTGCCAGCAGTGAAAGGGGTGGGAACACCATATATTTT. The V call is TRBV2, the J call TRBJ1-3, with a weak D call TRBD1 (5 bases). This CDR3 contains 13 residues. Germline V CDR1 and CDR2: SNHLY, FYNNEI. Trimming pared 2 bases from V and 7 bases from J, leaving 9 bases between.

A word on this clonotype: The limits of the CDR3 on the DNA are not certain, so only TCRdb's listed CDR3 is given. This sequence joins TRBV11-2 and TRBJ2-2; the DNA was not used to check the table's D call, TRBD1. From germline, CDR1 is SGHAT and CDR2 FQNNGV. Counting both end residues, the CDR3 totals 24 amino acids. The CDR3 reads CASSRGIFQETQYFGPGNTGELFF.

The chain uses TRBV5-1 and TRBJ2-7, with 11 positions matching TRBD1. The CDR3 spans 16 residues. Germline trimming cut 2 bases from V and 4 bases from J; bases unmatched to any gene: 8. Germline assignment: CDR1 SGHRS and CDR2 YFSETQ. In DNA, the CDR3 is TGCGCCAGCAGCTTCGGGACAGGGGGTCCCCGATACGAGCAGTACGTC. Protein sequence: CASSFGTGGPRYEQYV.

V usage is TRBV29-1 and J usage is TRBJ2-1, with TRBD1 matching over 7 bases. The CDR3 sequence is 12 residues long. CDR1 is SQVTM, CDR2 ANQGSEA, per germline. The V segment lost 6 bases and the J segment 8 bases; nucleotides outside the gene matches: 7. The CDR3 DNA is TGCAGCGTCTCACAGGGGCTCGATGAGCAGTTCTTC. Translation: CSVSQGLDEQFF.

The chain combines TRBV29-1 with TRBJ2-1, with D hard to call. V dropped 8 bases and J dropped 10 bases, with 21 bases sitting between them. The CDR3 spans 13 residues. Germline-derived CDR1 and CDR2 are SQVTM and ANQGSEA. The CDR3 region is CSSSLVGQREQFF. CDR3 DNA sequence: TGCAGCTCCAGCTTGGTTGGGCAGAGGGAGCAGTTCTTC.

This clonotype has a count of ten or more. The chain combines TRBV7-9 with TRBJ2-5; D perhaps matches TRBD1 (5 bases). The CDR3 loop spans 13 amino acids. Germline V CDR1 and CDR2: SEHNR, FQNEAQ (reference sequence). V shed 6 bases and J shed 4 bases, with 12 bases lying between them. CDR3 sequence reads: CASSLQGSETQYF. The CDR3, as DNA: TGTGCCAGCAGTCTTCAGGGTTCAGAGACCCAGTACTTC.

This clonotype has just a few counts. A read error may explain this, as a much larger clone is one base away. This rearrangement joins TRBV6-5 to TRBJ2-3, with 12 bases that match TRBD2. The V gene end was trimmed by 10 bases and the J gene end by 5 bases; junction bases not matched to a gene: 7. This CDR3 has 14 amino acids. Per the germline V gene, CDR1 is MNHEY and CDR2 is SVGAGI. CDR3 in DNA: TGTGCCACCAGACTAGCGGGGGCACAAGATACGCAGTATTTT. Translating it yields CATRLAGAQDTQYF.

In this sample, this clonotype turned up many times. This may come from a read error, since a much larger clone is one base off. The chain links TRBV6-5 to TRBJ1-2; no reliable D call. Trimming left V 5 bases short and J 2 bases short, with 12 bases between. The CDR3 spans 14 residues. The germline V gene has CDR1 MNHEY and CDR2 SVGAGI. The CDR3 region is CASSPMGQNYGYTF. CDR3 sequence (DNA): TGTGCCAGCAGTCCCATGGGCCAGAACTATGGCTACACCTTC.

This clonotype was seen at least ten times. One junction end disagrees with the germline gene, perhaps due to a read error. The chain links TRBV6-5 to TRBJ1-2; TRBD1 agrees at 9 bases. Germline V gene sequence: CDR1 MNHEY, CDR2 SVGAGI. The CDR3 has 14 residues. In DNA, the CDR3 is TGTGCCAGCAGTCACTCGGGACAGGGATTTGGCTACACCTTC. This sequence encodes CASSHSGQGFGYTF.

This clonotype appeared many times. CDR3 nucleotides: TGTGCCAGCATCCTGACAGGGGGTTCGGCAGATACGCAGTATTTT. Translation gives CASILTGGSADTQYF. The V and J genes are TRBV6-1 and TRBJ2-3, with TRBD1 identical over 9 bases. The germline CDR1 and CDR2 sequences are MNHNS and SASEGT. This CDR3 comprises 15 residues. Trimming cost V 7 bases and J 4 bases; bases outside gene matches: 9.

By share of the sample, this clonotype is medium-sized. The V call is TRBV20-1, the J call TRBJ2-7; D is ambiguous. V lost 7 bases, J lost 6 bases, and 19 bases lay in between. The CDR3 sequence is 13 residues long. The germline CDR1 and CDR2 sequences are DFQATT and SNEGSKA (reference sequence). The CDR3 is CSGSFPATFEQYF. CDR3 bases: TGCAGTGGGTCTTTCCCCGCGACTTTCGAGCAGTACTTC.

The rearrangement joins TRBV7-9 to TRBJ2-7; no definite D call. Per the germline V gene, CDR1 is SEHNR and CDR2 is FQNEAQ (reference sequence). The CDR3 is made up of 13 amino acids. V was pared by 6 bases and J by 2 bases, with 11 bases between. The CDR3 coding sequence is TGTGCCAGCAGTTTTTACGGAACCTACGAGCAGTACTTC. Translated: CASSFYGTYEQYF.